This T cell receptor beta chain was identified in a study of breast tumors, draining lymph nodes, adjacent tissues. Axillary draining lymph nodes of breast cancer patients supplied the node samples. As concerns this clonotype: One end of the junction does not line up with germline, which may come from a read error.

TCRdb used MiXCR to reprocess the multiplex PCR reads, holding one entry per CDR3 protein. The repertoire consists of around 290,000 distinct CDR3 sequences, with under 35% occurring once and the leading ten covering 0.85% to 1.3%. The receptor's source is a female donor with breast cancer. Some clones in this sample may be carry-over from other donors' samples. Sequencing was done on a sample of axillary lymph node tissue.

CDR3 region: CARSELAGQNQPQHF. Here the CDR3 DNA reads TGTGCCAGGAGTGAATTGGCAGGACAAAATCAGCCCCAGCATTTT. V usage is TRBV2 and J usage is TRBJ1-5; TRBD1 is a possible D gene (5 bases). The germline CDR1 and CDR2 sequences are SNHLY and FYNNEI. This CDR3 is 15 amino acids long.